This record looks at one TCR beta chain sequence and its context. Amplification used 60 Vbeta primers and 13 Jbeta primers. Only in-frame clones appear in the TCRdb table, and some are missing; sequencing was by immunoSEQ multiplex PCR. This table has over 120,000 clones, around 82% appearing once. This sample is drawn from a study of cytomegalovirus exposure and HLA in healthy donors. Whole-study context: As released early, the data held about 85 million unique TCRs from HLA-typed donors.

V trimming: 3 bases; J trimming: 5 bases; junction bases outside the gene matches: 8. Germline V gives CDR1 SGHRS, CDR2 YFSETQ. The CDR3 length is 15 residues. Material for sequencing was PBMCs. This clonotype originated in a female donor in good health and CMV-seronegative. This rearrangement joins TRBV5-1 to TRBJ2-3, with 8 bases matching TRBD1. The CDR3 DNA reads TGCGCCAGCAGCTATGGACAGGGTTCAAGAGATACGCAGTATTTT. Protein product: CASSYGQGSRDTQYF.